Here is one TCR beta chain with its context. These data come from a study of blood T cell repertoires in COVID-19. Produced via immunoSEQ multiplex PCR; TCRdb's table is partial and in-frame only. This table has roughly 33,000 clones, roughly 85% appearing once. Germline V gene data show CDR1 as LNHDA and CDR2 as SQIVND (reference sequence). The CDR3 has 15 residues. The ends lost 7 bases at V and 4 bases at J; junction bases unmatched: 7. The sequence was collected from a human donor with acute or convalescent COVID-19. The donor label of this sample is uncertain. J is TRBJ1-6 and V is TRBV19; TRBD1 matches at 7 bases. The material sequenced was peripheral blood. This CDR3 is CASTPRGRYNSPLHF. The CDR3 DNA follows: TGTGCCAGTACGCCGAGGGGGCGTTATAATTCACCCCTCCACTTT.